These 25 T cell receptor beta chains were all obtained from the same sample, sequenced in a study of cytomegalovirus exposure and HLA in healthy donors (dated by TCRdb to the late 2010s). Libraries were made using the immunoSEQ multiplex PCR assay. For the multiplex PCR, a mixture combining 60 forward primers for TCR Vbeta segments and 13 reverse primers for TCR Jbeta segments was used. Not all clones reach the TCRdb copy of this immuneACCESS table, which keeps in-frame sequences only. Checked studies attribute under half of the gap to unresolved V genes and leave the rest unexplained. The sample table records around 190,000 clones; less than 90% of these occur just once. The ten top clones hold roughly 0.33% of the sample. Source material: PBMCs. The receptors shown here come from a woman aged 25 to 45 in good health and CMV-seronegative.

The chain joins TRBV5-1 to TRBJ1-4; no clear D gene. Germline CDR1 is SGHRS and CDR2 is YFSETQ. The CDR3 is 15 residues long. Trimming took off 7 bases at V and 8 bases at J, with 21 bases between the two ends. The CDR3 DNA reads TGCGCCAGCCCTTTGGAGGGTCAAGGCAGGGAAAAACTGTTTTTT. It encodes CASPLEGQGREKLFF. The variable domain in full, with the rest retrieved from reference TRBV5-1 and TRBJ1-4, is KAGVTQTPRYLIKTRGQQVTLSCSPISGHRSVSWYQQTPGQGLQFLFEYFSETQRNKGNFPGRFSGRQFSNSRSEMNVSTLELGDSALYLCASPLEGQGREKLFFGSGTQLSVL.

This sequence joins TRBV27 and TRBJ2-5; D might be TRBD2 (6 bases). The CDR3 runs 13 residues. The V gene's germline CDR1 is MNHEY and CDR2 SMNVEV (reference sequence). With 8 bases removed from V and 4 bases from J, the gap between germline ends came to 14 bases. The CDR3 DNA follows: TGTGCCAGCCCGGAGGGAGAAGGAGAGACCCAGTACTTC. This encodes CASPEGEGETQYF.

The chain uses TRBV19 and TRBJ2-7, with a tentative D call TRBD2 (6 bases). The germline gives CDR1 LNHDA, CDR2 SQIVND (reference sequence). The CDR3 contains 15 residues. V shed 5 bases and J shed 3 bases, with 17 bases lying between them. CDR3 residues: CASSPGLASDYEQYF. The CDR3 DNA reads TGTGCCAGTAGTCCGGGGTTGGCTAGCGACTACGAGCAGTACTTC.

The V call is TRBV19, the J call TRBJ1-2; 7 nucleotides line up with TRBD1. This CDR3 is 16 amino acids long. Germline trimming cut 9 bases from V and 5 bases from J; bases unmatched to any gene: 18. Germline assignment: CDR1 LNHDA and CDR2 SQIVND (reference sequence). The CDR3 DNA reads as TGTGCCAGCTCAACGCAGTGGGACAGCCGGGGATATGGCTACACCTTC. Residues: CASSTQWDSRGYGYTF.

The chain employs TRBV10-2 and TRBJ2-7, with 8 nucleotides matching TRBD2. This CDR3 region has 13 residues. The V gene end was trimmed by 5 bases and the J gene end by 2 bases; junction bases not matched to a gene: 2. In germline, CDR1 is WSHSY, CDR2 SAAADI. The CDR3 bases are TGCGCCAGCAGTTTCGGGAGGGCCTACGAGCAGTACTTC. Amino acid sequence: CASSFGRAYEQYF.

V usage is TRBV19 and J usage is TRBJ1-3; weak D call: TRBD1 (6 bases). Germline CDR1 and CDR2: LNHDA and SQIVND (reference sequence). The CDR3 has 15 residues. With 10 bases removed from V and 0 bases from J, the gap between germline ends came to 16 bases. DNA for the CDR3: TGTGCCACCTCGGACAGCACCTACTCTGGAAACACCATATATTTT. Translated, it gives CATSDSTYSGNTIYF.

This clone showed up just once. The CDR3 region has the DNA TGTGCCACCAGCAGGGACAGGGGTCGAACCGGGGAGCTGTTTTTT. The encoded protein is CATSRDRGRTGELFF. This chain joins TRBV15 and TRBJ2-2, with 9 positions matching TRBD1. Looked up from germline, CDR1 is LNHNV and CDR2 is YYDKDF (reference sequence). The CDR3 totals 15 residues. Germline trimming cut 3 bases from V and 5 bases from J; bases unmatched to any gene: 4.

J is TRBJ2-1 and V is TRBV19, with TRBD1 identical over 9 bases. The CDR3 extends over 15 amino acids. V dropped 3 bases and J dropped 4; count of bases not matched to a gene: 4. Germline-derived CDR1 and CDR2 are LNHDA and SQIVND (reference sequence). CDR3 loop: CASSMEDRGYNEQFF. The CDR3 coding sequence is TGTGCCAGTAGTATGGAGGACAGGGGTTACAATGAGCAGTTCTTC.

V is TRBV5-4 and J is TRBJ2-3, with D unresolved. The CDR3 totals 14 residues. Germline V CDR1 and CDR2: SGHNT, YYREEE (reference sequence). Trimming removed 0 bases from V and 5 bases from J, with 10 bases in between. CDR3 region: CASSLDLNKDTQYF. For the CDR3, the DNA is TGTGCCAGCAGCTTGGACCTAAATAAAGATACGCAGTATTTT.

The V and J genes are TRBV10-2 and TRBJ2-7; D is unclear. The V end lost 5 bases, the J end lost 3 bases, and 11 bases lay between the germline ends. This CDR3 is 13 amino acids long. CDR1 is WSHSY, CDR2 SAAADI, per germline. The CDR3 sequence is CASSLTEFYEQYF. CDR3 DNA sequence: TGCGCCAGCAGTCTTACAGAGTTCTACGAGCAGTACTTC.

The rearrangement uses TRBV19 and TRBJ2-1, with D tentatively TRBD2 (6 bases). The V and J ends lost 5 bases and 10 bases respectively, with 24 bases between them. The CDR3 has 16 residues. Germline V gives CDR1 LNHDA, CDR2 SQIVND (reference sequence). CDR3 sequence (DNA): TGTGCCAGTAGTTCGCCGAGGGACTCAACCGCCGGGGAGCAGTTCTTC. It specifies CASSSPRDSTAGEQFF.

V and J are TRBV4-1 and TRBJ1-5, with D hard to call. Between the trimmed V and J ends, which lost 2 bases and 2 bases, there was a span of 13 bases. Per germline, CDR1 MGHRA and CDR2 YSYEKL. CDR3 length equals 16 residues. The CDR3 coding sequence is TGCGCCAGCAGCCAAAGTCCGGTCGGGGGCAATCAGCCCCAGCATTTT. Translating it yields CASSQSPVGGNQPQHF.

This chain links TRBV19 with TRBJ2-1; 10 nucleotides align to TRBD2. Germline assignment: CDR1 LNHDA and CDR2 SQIVND (reference sequence). This CDR3 has 17 amino acids. With V trimmed by 3 bases and J by 0 bases, 5 bases remained unmatched. This CDR3 is CASSIPLAGGSYNEQFF. DNA of the CDR3: TGTGCCAGTAGTATCCCCTTAGCGGGAGGCTCCTACAATGAGCAGTTCTTC.

This chain connects TRBV28 to TRBJ2-1, with TRBD2 identical over 11 bases. Per germline, CDR1 MDHEN and CDR2 SYDVKM. This CDR3 contains 15 residues. Unmatched junction bases numbered 5, after V lost 6 bases and J lost 4 bases. The CDR3 loop is CASRLGLADYNEQFF. The CDR3 nucleotides read TGTGCCAGCAGACTGGGACTAGCGGATTACAATGAGCAGTTCTTC.

The chain links TRBV7-2 to TRBJ2-1; possible D gene TRBD2, 6 bases. The length of the CDR3 is 16 residues. Germline CDR1 and CDR2: SGHTA and FQGNSA. The V and J ends lost 3 bases and 0 bases respectively, with 12 bases between them. CDR3 sequence: CASSLGLVVSYNEQFF. DNA for the CDR3: TGTGCCAGCAGCTTGGGACTCGTAGTCTCCTACAATGAGCAGTTCTTC.

This chain uses TRBV29-1 with TRBJ2-1, with 8 bases aligning to TRBD2. The V gene end was trimmed by 4 bases and the J gene end by 2 bases; junction bases not matched to a gene: 1. Germline V gives CDR1 SQVTM, CDR2 ANQGSEA. This CDR3 has 13 amino acids. CDR3 in amino acids: CSVATSAYNEQFF. CDR3 in DNA: TGCAGCGTTGCGACTAGCGCCTACAATGAGCAGTTCTTC.

The genes are TRBV5-1 and TRBJ1-4; 9 positions agree with TRBD1. The CDR3 is 16 amino acids. Germline V CDR1 and CDR2: SGHRS, YFSETQ. After removal of 2 bases from V and 1 base from J, the junction contained 3 bases not matched to a gene. This CDR3 reads CASSLQGAVTNEKLFF. The CDR3 coding sequence is TGCGCCAGCAGCTTACAGGGGGCAGTAACTAATGAAAAACTGTTTTTT.

V usage is TRBV7-3 and J usage is TRBJ2-3; 10 bases map to TRBD2. The trim removed 5 bases at V and 6 bases at J, leaving 5 bases unmatched. The germline gives CDR1 SGHTA, CDR2 FQGTGA. The CDR3 has 14 amino acids. Written as DNA, the CDR3 is TGTGCCAGCAGCCCCGGACTAGCGGTGGATACGCAGTATTTT. Translated, it gives CASSPGLAVDTQYF.

The chain combines TRBV9 with TRBJ1-1; 10 nucleotides agree with TRBD1. The CDR3 has 19 residues. Germline V gene lookup returns CDR1 SGDLS and CDR2 YYNGEE. The junction had 19 bases not matched to a gene; V was cut back by 4 bases and J by 4 bases. The CDR3 DNA is TGTGCCAGCAGCACCAACCCAGGGACAGGGGAAGGTGAGAGCACTGAAGCTTTCTTT. Translated: CASSTNPGTGEGESTEAFF.

The V call is TRBV7-2, the J call TRBJ2-2; the match to TRBD2 covers 8 bases. The CDR3 is 15 amino acids. J lost 7 bases, V lost 4 bases, and 8 bases had no gene match. Germline V gene data show CDR1 as SGHTA and CDR2 as FQGNSA. This CDR3 is CASSSPGLGIGELFF. CDR3 nucleotide sequence: TGTGCCAGCAGCTCTCCGGGACTAGGGATCGGGGAGCTGTTTTTT.

This sequence joins TRBV6-6 and TRBJ1-5; the D gene is possibly TRBD1 (6 bases). Germline V gene data show CDR1 as MNHNY and CDR2 as SVGAGI (reference sequence). This CDR3 is built from 14 residues. V dropped 4 bases and J dropped 7 bases, with 14 bases sitting between them. The chain's CDR3 is CASSWGGGRQPQHF. The CDR3 DNA reads as TGTGCCAGCAGTTGGGGAGGGGGGAGGCAGCCCCAGCATTTT.

This sequence joins TRBV11-2 and TRBJ1-2, with 7 bases identical to TRBD1. Germline CDR1 reads SGHAT; CDR2 reads FQNNGV. Trimming cost V 7 bases and J 6 bases; bases outside gene matches: 20. The CDR3 loop spans 17 amino acids. The DNA for the CDR3 is TGTGCCAGCACCCTAGGGGACAGTCGGGAGTGGTTGGATGGCTACACCTTC. Amino acids: CASTLGDSREWLDGYTF.

The chain joins TRBV7-9 to TRBJ1-1; D not resolved. CDR3 length: 15 residues. Trimming left V 7 bases short and J 2 bases short, with 17 bases between. CDR1 and CDR2 from the germline V gene are SEHNR and FQNEAQ (reference sequence). CDR3 sequence (DNA): TGTGCCAGCAACCCCCTCAGTGTGTTTAACACTGAAGCTTTCTTT. It translates to CASNPLSVFNTEAFF. Full variable domain (remainder filled in from reference TRBV7-9 and TRBJ1-1): DTGVSQNPRHKITKRGQNVTFRCDPISEHNRLYWYRQTLGQGPEFLTYFQNEAQLEKSRLLSDRFSAERPKGSFSTLEIQRTEQGDSAMYLCASNPLSVFNTEAFFGQGTRLTVV.

The chain links TRBV2 to TRBJ2-3; D possibly corresponds to TRBD2 (5 bases). The CDR3 runs 15 residues. Germline CDR1 reads SNHLY; CDR2 reads FYNNEI. Deletions cut 2 bases from V and 6 bases from J, with 15 bases between. The CDR3 loop reads CASSESGPPGDTQYF. The DNA of the CDR3 is TGTGCCAGCAGTGAAAGCGGACCCCCAGGCGATACGCAGTATTTT. Based on the CDR3 plus reference TRBV2 and TRBJ2-3, the full variable domain is EPEVTQTPSHQVTQMGQEVILRCVPISNHLYFYWYRQILGQKVEFLVSFYNNEISEKSEIFDDQFSVERPDGSNFTLKIRSTKLEDSAMYFCASSESGPPGDTQYFGPGTRLTVL.

CDR3 coding DNA: TGCGCCAGCAGTAGTCTAGAGGACACCGGGGAGCTGTTTTTT. Protein product: CASSSLEDTGELFF. The chain recombines TRBV10-2 with TRBJ2-2; D gene unclear. Per the germline V gene, CDR1 is WSHSY and CDR2 is SAAADI. The ends were cut back, 5 bases at V and 3 bases at J, with 10 bases in the middle. This CDR3 contains 14 residues.